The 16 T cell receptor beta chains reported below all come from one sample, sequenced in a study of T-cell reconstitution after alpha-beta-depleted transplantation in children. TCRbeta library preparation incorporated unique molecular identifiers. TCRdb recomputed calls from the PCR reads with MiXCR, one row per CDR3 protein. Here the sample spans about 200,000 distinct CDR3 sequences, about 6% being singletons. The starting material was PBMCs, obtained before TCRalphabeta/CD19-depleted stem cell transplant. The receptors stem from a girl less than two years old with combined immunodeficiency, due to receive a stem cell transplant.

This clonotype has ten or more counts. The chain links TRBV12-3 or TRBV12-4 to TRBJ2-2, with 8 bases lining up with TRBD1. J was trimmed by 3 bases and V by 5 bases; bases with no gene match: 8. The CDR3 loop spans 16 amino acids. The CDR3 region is CASSAYDRGDTGELFF. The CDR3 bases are TGTGCCAGCAGTGCCTATGACAGGGGAGACACCGGGGAGCTGTTTTTT.

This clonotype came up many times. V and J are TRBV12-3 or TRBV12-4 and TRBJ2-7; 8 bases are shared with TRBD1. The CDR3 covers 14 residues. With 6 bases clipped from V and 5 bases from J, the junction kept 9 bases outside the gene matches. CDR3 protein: CASSLWTGRHEQYF. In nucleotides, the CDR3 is TGTGCCAGCAGCCTATGGACAGGGAGGCACGAGCAGTACTTC.

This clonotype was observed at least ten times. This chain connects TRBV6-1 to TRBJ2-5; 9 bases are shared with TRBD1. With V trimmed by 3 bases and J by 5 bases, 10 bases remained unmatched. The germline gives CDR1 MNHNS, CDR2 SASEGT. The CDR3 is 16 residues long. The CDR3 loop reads CASSERRTGVGETQYF. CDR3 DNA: TGTGCCAGCAGTGAGCGGCGGACAGGGGTCGGCGAGACCCAGTACTTC.

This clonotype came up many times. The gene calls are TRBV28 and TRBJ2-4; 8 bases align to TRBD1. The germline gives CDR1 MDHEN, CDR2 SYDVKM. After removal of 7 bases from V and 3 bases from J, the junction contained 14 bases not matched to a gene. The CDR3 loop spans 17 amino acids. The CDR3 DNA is TGTGCCAGCACCTCTTACTTCGGCGGACAGGGCAAAAACATTCAGTACTTC. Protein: CASTSYFGGQGKNIQYF.

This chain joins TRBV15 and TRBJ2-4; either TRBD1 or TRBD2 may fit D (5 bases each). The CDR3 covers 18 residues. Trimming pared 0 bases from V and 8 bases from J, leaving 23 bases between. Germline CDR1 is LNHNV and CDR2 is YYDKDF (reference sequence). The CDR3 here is CATSRDRGTPQGADIQYF. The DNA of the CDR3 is TGTGCCACCAGCAGAGATCGAGGGACCCCCCAAGGCGCTGACATTCAGTACTTC.

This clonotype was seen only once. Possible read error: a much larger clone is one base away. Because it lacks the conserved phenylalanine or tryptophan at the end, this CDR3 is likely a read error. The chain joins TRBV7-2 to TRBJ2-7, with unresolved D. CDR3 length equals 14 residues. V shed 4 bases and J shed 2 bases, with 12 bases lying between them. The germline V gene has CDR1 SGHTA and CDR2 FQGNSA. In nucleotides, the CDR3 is TGTGCCAGCAGCTCCACTGGGCTCCCCTACGAGCAGTACTCC. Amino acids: CASSSTGLPYEQYS.

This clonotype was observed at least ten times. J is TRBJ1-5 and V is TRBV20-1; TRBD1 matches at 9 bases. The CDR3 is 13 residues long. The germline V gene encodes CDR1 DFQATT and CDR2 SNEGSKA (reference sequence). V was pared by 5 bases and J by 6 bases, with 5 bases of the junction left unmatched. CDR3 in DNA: TGCAGTGCTGACAGGGGGATGAGTCAGCCCCAGCATTTT. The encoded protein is CSADRGMSQPQHF.

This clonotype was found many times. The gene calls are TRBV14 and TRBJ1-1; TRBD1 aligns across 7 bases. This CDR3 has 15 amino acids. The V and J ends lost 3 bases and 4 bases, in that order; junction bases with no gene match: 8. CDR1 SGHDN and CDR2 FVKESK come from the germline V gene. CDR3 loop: CASSQNPAGGTEAFF. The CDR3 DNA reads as TGTGCCAGCAGCCAGAACCCCGCAGGGGGCACTGAAGCTTTCTTT.

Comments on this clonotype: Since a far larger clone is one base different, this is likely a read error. CDR3: CASSLVRDEQYF. The DNA for the CDR3 is TGTGCCAGCAGCTTAGTTCGGGACGAGCAGTACTTC. The V and J genes are TRBV7-9 and TRBJ2-7, with D unclear. Germline loops: CDR1 SEHNR, CDR2 FQNEAQ (reference sequence). Trimming took off 1 base at V and 5 bases at J, with 6 bases between the two ends. This CDR3 spans 12 amino acids.

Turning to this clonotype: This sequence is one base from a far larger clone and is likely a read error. The CDR3, as DNA: TGTGCCAGCAGCTTGACTGGTTCCAACGAGCAGTACTTC. Amino acids: CASSLTGSNEQYF. V gene TRBV12-3 or TRBV12-4 combines with J gene TRBJ2-7; D ambiguous. The CDR3 spans 13 residues. V was clipped by 6 bases and J by 5 bases, with 14 bases between them.

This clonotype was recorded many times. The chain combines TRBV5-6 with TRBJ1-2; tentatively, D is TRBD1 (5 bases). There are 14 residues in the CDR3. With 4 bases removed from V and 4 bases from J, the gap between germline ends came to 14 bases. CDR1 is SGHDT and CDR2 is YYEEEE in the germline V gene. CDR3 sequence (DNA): TGTGCCAGCAGCGGGGTCGCAAGGGGCTATGGCTACACCTTC. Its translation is CASSGVARGYGYTF.

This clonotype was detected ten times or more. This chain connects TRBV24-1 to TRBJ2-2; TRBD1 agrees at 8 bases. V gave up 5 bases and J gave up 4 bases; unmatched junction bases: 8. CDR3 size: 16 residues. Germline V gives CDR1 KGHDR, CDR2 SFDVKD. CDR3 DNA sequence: TGTGCCACCAGTGGATGGACAGGGCAAACCACCGGGGAGCTGTTTTTT. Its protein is CATSGWTGQTTGELFF.

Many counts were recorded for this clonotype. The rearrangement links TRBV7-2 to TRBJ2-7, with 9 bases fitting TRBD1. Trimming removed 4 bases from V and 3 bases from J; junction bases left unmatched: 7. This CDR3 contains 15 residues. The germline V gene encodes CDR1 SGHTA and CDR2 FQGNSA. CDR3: CASSSGQGAYYEQYF. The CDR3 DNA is TGTGCCAGCAGCTCGGGACAGGGCGCTTACTACGAGCAGTACTTC.

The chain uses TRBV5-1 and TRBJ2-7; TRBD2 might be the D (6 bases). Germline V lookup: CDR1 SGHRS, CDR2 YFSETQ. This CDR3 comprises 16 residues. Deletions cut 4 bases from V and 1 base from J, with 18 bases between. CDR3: CASSPSRDFLSYEQYF. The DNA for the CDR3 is TGCGCCAGCAGCCCCTCCCGGGACTTTTTGTCCTACGAGCAGTACTTC.

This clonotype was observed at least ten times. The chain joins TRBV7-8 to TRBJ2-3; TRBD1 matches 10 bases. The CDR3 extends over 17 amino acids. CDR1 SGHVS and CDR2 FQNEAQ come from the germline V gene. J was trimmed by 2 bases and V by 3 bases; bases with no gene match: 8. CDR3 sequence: CASSLIPGTGVTDTQYF. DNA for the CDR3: TGTGCCAGCAGCTTGATACCCGGGACAGGGGTCACAGATACGCAGTATTTT.

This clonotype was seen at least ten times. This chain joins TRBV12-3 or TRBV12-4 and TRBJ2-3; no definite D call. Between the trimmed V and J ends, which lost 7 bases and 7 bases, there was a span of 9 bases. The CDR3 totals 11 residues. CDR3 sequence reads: CASTLGNTQYF. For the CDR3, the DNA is TGTGCCAGCACTCTGGGAAATACGCAGTATTTT.